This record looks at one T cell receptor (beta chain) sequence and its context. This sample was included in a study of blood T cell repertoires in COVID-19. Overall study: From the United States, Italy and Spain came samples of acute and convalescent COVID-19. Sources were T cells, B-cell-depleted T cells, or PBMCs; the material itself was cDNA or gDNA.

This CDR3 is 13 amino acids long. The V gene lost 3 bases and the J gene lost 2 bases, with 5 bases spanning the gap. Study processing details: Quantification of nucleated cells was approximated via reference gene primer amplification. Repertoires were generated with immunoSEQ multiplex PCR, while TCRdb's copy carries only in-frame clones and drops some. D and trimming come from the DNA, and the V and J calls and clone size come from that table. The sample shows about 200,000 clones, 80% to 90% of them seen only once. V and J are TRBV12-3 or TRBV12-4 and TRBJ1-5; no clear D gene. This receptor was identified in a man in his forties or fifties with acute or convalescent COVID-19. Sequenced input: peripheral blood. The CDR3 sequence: CASSLGRNQPQHF. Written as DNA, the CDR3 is TGTGCCAGCAGTTTGGGCCGCAATCAGCCCCAGCATTTT.